This T cell receptor (beta chain) originates from a study of cytomegalovirus exposure and HLA in healthy donors. Across the study: The roughly 700 first-cohort repertoires shared a platform with the approximately 110 validation repertoires, as reported in a later analysis. Study results and limitations: In vitro confirmation showed three CMV-associated chains to be CMV antigen specific. TCR beta chains numbering more than 150 were designated cytomegalovirus-associated.

Trimming took 4 bases from V and 6 from J; bases not matched to a gene: 6. The CDR3 extends over 13 amino acids. Germline V gene data show CDR1 as MGHRA and CDR2 as YSYEKL. Points on this clone: What it recognizes is unknown.

Only in-frame clones appear in the TCRdb table, and some are missing; sequencing was by immunoSEQ multiplex PCR. The table lists more than 140,000 clones, roughly 89% of them singletons. This sequence originates from a woman aged 18-29 years in good health and CMV-seropositive. Source material: PBMCs. J is TRBJ2-7 and V is TRBV4-1, with TRBD2 identical over 7 bases. The CDR3 coding sequence is TGCGCCAGCAGCCTCGGACTAGGCGCCGAGCAGTACTTC. As protein: CASSLGLGAEQYF.